These 25 T cell receptor beta chains originate from one sample sequenced in a study of CD4+ T cells in melanoma. Method: immunoSEQ multiplex PCR; TCRdb's copy keeps in-frame clones and lacks some. Of roughly 140,000 clones in the sample, about 90% were seen once. The receptor source for this set is a human donor with melanoma.

This chain connects TRBV7-3 to TRBJ1-5; no definite D call. Trimming removed 5 bases from V and 9 bases from J, with 17 bases in between. Germline CDR1 SGHTA, CDR2 FQGTGA. The CDR3 spans 14 residues. Written as DNA, the CDR3 is TGTGCCAGCAGCGAAGGGCCGGACCCCTCGCCCCAGCATTTT. Protein sequence: CASSEGPDPSPQHF.

V and J are TRBV6-7 and TRBJ1-5, with 7 bases lining up with TRBD1. TRBV6-7 is annotated as an ORF whose role is uncertain. This CDR3 has 16 amino acids. J was trimmed by 4 bases and V by 4 bases; bases with no gene match: 10. CDR3 bases: TGTGCCAGCAGTTTCGCCGCCGGGACAGTAAATCAGCCCCAGCATTTT. Protein: CASSFAAGTVNQPQHF.

The V call is TRBV6-5, the J call TRBJ1-1; D perhaps matches TRBD1 (5 bases). This CDR3 is 12 amino acids long. Trimming stripped 8 bases from V and 3 bases from J, with 10 bases between. Per the germline V gene, CDR1 is MNHEY and CDR2 is SVGAGI. CDR3 bases: TGTGCCAGCGGCAGGGCGGACACTGAAGCTTTCTTT. Translated: CASGRADTEAFF.

The chain recombines TRBV29-1 with TRBJ1-1; D not certain. The CDR3 is 10 residues long. The germline V gene encodes CDR1 SQVTM and CDR2 ANQGSEA. The germline V and J ends were trimmed by 4 bases and 3 bases, with 3 bases remaining between them. The DNA of the CDR3 is TGCAGCGTTGGGGACACTGAAGCTTTCTTT. Its protein product is CSVGDTEAFF.

V gene TRBV6-1 combines with J gene TRBJ1-3; D call uncertain. V gave up 2 bases and J gave up 0 bases, with 14 bases separating them. Germline V gene lookup returns CDR1 MNHNS and CDR2 SASEGT. The CDR3 spans 17 residues. The DNA for the CDR3 is TGTGCCAGCAGTGAATTGTCCCGGGCCAGCTCTGGAAACACCATATATTTT. It encodes CASSELSRASSGNTIYF.

This chain joins TRBV12-5 and TRBJ2-1; 7 bases match TRBD1. The CDR3 is made up of 16 amino acids. The trim removed 1 base at V and 7 bases at J, leaving 10 bases unmatched. The germline V gene has CDR1 LGHNT and CDR2 FRNRAP. The CDR3 here is CASGLDGTVSRNEQFF. In DNA, the CDR3 is TGTGCTAGTGGTTTGGACGGGACAGTGTCTAGGAATGAGCAGTTCTTC.

The J gene is TRBJ2-1, the V gene TRBV6-1, with 13 positions matching TRBD2. Germline values: CDR1 MNHNS, CDR2 SASEGT. The trim removed 1 base at V and 10 bases at J, leaving 7 bases unmatched. The CDR3 runs to 16 residues. CDR3 protein: CASSEVRTSGGGEQFF. Written as DNA, the CDR3 is TGTGCCAGCAGTGAAGTCAGGACTAGCGGGGGCGGAGAGCAGTTCTTC.

This sequence joins TRBV6-1 and TRBJ1-2; 9 bases line up with TRBD1. V lost 4 bases, J lost 4 bases, and 4 bases stayed unmatched. CDR3 size: 14 residues. CDR1 is MNHNS and CDR2 is SASEGT in the germline V gene. The CDR3 DNA reads as TGTGCCAGCAGTGCAGGGGACAGGGCCTATGGCTACACCTTC. Its translation: CASSAGDRAYGYTF.

This clone was seen a single time. The J gene is TRBJ1-3, the V gene TRBV2; D ambiguous. CDR1 SNHLY and CDR2 FYNNEI come from the germline V gene. The germline V and J ends were trimmed by 2 bases and 9 bases, with 8 bases remaining between them. CDR3 size: 12 residues. CDR3 sequence reads: CASSERDTTIYF. The CDR3 region has the DNA TGTGCCAGCAGTGAAAGGGATACCACCATATATTTT.

The rearrangement links TRBV7-3 to TRBJ1-5; D ambiguous. The germline V gene has CDR1 SGHTA and CDR2 FQGTGA. The germline V and J ends were trimmed by 0 bases and 5 bases, with 5 bases remaining between them. The CDR3 has 13 residues. The CDR3, as DNA: TGTGCCAGCAGCTTAACTTCCGATCAGCCCCAGCATTTT. This encodes CASSLTSDQPQHF.

The CDR3: CASSGTGDGSYEQYF. CDR3 in DNA: TGTGCCAGCAGCGGGACCGGGGACGGAAGTTACGAGCAGTACTTC. The J gene is TRBJ2-7, the V gene TRBV27; D is tentatively TRBD1 or TRBD2 (5 bases each). Trimming shortened V by 6 bases and J by 4 bases, and 19 bases separated the two germline ends. CDR1 and CDR2 (germline): MNHEY, SMNVEV (reference sequence). The CDR3 consists of 15 residues.

The chain has TRBV28 and TRBJ1-1; D ambiguous. Deletions cut 3 bases from V and 5 bases from J, with 13 bases between. The CDR3 extends over 14 amino acids. Germline lookup yields CDR1 MDHEN and CDR2 SYDVKM. CDR3 bases: TGTGCCAGCAGTTTCGGACCGGCGTCGACTGAAGCTTTCTTT. Its protein is CASSFGPASTEAFF.

CDR3 protein: CASSQIPGTSTDTQYF. CDR3 coding DNA: TGCGCCAGCAGCCAAATTCCGGGGACTAGCACAGATACGCAGTATTTT. The J gene is TRBJ2-3, the V gene TRBV4-1, with D perhaps matching TRBD2 (6 bases). Between the trimmed V and J ends, which lost 2 bases and 0 bases, there was a span of 12 bases. The germline CDR1 and CDR2 sequences are MGHRA and YSYEKL. The CDR3 spans 16 residues.

The rearrangement links TRBV7-2 to TRBJ2-5, with TRBD2 identical over 9 bases. J was trimmed by 5 bases and V by 1 base; bases with no gene match: 8. This CDR3 comprises 16 residues. CDR1 and CDR2 from the germline V gene are SGHTA and FQGNSA. The CDR3 region is CASSLGQRGAGETQYF. Here the CDR3 DNA reads TGTGCCAGCAGCTTAGGGCAGCGGGGGGCAGGGGAGACCCAGTACTTC.

The gene calls are TRBV5-6 and TRBJ2-1; TRBD2 matches 8 bases. The ends lost 6 bases at V and 0 bases at J; junction bases unmatched: 5. Germline V gene sequence: CDR1 SGHDT, CDR2 YYEEEE. This CDR3 contains 15 residues. DNA of the CDR3: TGTGCCAGCACCCCGGGGGGGGTCTCCTACAATGAGCAGTTCTTC. Its protein product is CASTPGGVSYNEQFF.

The chain couples TRBV6-5 to TRBJ1-1; 7 nucleotides line up with TRBD1. Trimming cost V 4 bases and J 5 bases; bases outside gene matches: 7. CDR3 size: 14 residues. Germline V lookup: CDR1 MNHEY, CDR2 SVGAGI. In DNA, the CDR3 is TGTGCCAGCAGTTTTACAGGGGCGAGGACTGAAGCTTTCTTT. Its translation: CASSFTGARTEAFF.

A few counts support this clone. At one end the junction does not follow the germline gene, possibly because of a read error. This chain uses TRBV2 with TRBJ1-1; the D is unclear. The germline V gene encodes CDR1 SNHLY and CDR2 FYNNEI. The CDR3 runs 11 residues. The DNA of the CDR3 is TGTGCCAGCACCGAATGGGTCGTCAAAACTTTT. It is translated as CASTEWVVKTF.

The chain links TRBV9 to TRBJ1-3; D remains ambiguous. This CDR3 has 14 amino acids. V lost 0 bases and J lost 0, with 4 bases in between. Germline CDR1 is SGDLS and CDR2 is YYNGEE. The CDR3 sequence is CASSVDRSGNTIYF. Here the CDR3 DNA reads TGTGCCAGCAGCGTAGACCGCTCTGGAAACACCATATATTTT.

This clone is a singleton in its sample. The chain has TRBV6-5 and TRBJ1-1; D is uncertain. V lost 6 bases to trimming and J lost 1 base, with 9 bases between them. CDR1 and CDR2 from the germline V gene are MNHEY and SVGAGI. The CDR3 runs to 13 residues. This chain's CDR3 is CASRAQPNTEAFF. DNA of the CDR3: TGTGCCAGCAGGGCACAACCGAACACTGAAGCTTTCTTT.

This clone has more than one count but fewer than ten. The V gene is TRBV29-1, the J gene TRBJ2-1, with D maybe TRBD1 (6 bases). The CDR3 totals 16 residues. Trimming shortened V by 7 bases and J by 9 bases, and 28 bases separated the two germline ends. Germline-derived CDR1 and CDR2 are SQVTM and ANQGSEA. In DNA form, the CDR3 reads TGCAGCGCTGAGGGCTTGCAGGGGCCCGACTCTATTGAGCAGTTCTTC. It encodes CSAEGLQGPDSIEQFF.

The V call is TRBV18, the J call TRBJ2-7; a possible D gene is TRBD1 (6 bases). From germline, CDR1 is KGHSH and CDR2 LQKENI. The germline V and J ends were trimmed by 3 bases and 0 bases, with 12 bases remaining between them. This CDR3 is 15 amino acids long. The CDR3 here is CASSPLQGPSYEQYF. Here the CDR3 DNA reads TGTGCCAGCTCACCGCTACAGGGCCCCTCCTACGAGCAGTACTTC. The whole variable domain, filled in from reference TRBV18 and TRBJ2-7, reads NAGVMQNPRHLVRRRGQEARLRCSPMKGHSHVYWYRQLPEEGLKFMVYLQKENIIDESGMPKERFSAEFPKEGPSILRIQQVVRGDSAAYFCASSPLQGPSYEQYFGPGTRLTVT.

The chain combines TRBV7-3 with TRBJ2-1; no reliable D call. The germline CDR1 and CDR2 sequences are SGHTA and FQGTGA. This CDR3 region has 13 residues. V was shortened by 1 base and J by 10 bases, with 11 bases between the two germline ends. CDR3 in DNA: TGTGCCAGCAGCTTAAGCCCTACCCGAGAGCAGTTCTTC. Translated: CASSLSPTREQFF.

The chain couples TRBV2 to TRBJ2-2, with D hard to call. The CDR3 loop spans 15 amino acids. Germline values: CDR1 SNHLY, CDR2 FYNNEI. V was shortened by 4 bases and J by 0 bases, with 9 bases between the two germline ends. CDR3 loop: CASSGDQPNTGELFF. CDR3 nucleotides: TGTGCCAGCAGTGGAGACCAGCCGAACACCGGGGAGCTGTTTTTT. Full variable domain (outside the CDR3, taken from reference TRBV2 and TRBJ2-2): EPEVTQTPSHQVTQMGQEVILRCVPISNHLYFYWYRQILGQKVEFLVSFYNNEISEKSEIFDDQFSVERPDGSNFTLKIRSTKLEDSAMYFCASSGDQPNTGELFFGEGSRLTVL.

This clone showed up just once. The V and J genes are TRBV7-9 and TRBJ2-1, with D perhaps TRBD1 (5 bases). Trimming cost V 0 bases and J 12 bases, with 6 bases left between them. CDR3 length: 11 residues. Germline CDR1 SEHNR, CDR2 FQNEAQ (reference sequence). The CDR3 nucleotides read TGTGCCAGCAGCTTAGCGACAGTGCAGTTCTTC. Its translation is CASSLATVQFF.

The gene calls are TRBV5-1 and TRBJ1-1; maybe TRBD1 (6 bases). The CDR3 runs to 13 residues. Germline CDR1 SGHRS, CDR2 YFSETQ. The V gene lost 4 bases and the J gene lost 1 base, with 8 bases spanning the gap. CDR3 protein: CASSRGQNTEAFF. The CDR3 nucleotides are TGCGCCAGCAGCAGGGGACAGAACACTGAAGCTTTCTTT. The variable domain in full, with the rest retrieved from reference TRBV5-1 and TRBJ1-1, is KAGVTQTPRYLIKTRGQQVTLSCSPISGHRSVSWYQQTPGQGLQFLFEYFSETQRNKGNFPGRFSGRQFSNSRSEMNVSTLELGDSALYLCASSRGQNTEAFFGQGTRLTVV.